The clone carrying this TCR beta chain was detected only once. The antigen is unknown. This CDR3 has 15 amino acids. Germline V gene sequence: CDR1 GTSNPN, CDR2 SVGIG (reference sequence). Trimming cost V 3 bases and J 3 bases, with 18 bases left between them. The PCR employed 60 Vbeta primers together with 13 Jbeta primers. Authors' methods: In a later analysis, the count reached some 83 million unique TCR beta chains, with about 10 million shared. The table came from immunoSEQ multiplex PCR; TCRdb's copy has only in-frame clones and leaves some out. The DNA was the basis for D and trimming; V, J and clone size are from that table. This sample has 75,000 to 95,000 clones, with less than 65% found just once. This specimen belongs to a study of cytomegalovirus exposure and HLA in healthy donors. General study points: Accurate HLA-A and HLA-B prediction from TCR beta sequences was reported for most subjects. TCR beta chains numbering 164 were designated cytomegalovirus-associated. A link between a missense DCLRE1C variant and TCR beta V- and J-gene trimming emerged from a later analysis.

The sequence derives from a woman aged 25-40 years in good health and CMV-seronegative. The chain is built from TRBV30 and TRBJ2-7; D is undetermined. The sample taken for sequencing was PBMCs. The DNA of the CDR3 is TGTGCCTGGAGGAGTAAACCGTGGGCAAACTACGAGCAGTACTTC. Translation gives CAWRSKPWANYEQYF.